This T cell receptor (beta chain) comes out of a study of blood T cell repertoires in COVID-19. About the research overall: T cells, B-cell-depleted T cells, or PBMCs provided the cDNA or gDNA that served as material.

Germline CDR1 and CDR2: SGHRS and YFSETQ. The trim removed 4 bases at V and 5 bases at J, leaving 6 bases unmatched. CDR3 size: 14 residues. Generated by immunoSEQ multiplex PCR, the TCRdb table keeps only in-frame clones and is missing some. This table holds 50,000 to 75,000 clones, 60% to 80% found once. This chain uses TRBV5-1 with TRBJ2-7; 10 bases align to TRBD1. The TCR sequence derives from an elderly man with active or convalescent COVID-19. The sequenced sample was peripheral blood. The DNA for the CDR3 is TGCGCCAGCAGCCCGGGGGACAGGGGACACGAGCAGTACTTC. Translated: CASSPGDRGHEQYF.